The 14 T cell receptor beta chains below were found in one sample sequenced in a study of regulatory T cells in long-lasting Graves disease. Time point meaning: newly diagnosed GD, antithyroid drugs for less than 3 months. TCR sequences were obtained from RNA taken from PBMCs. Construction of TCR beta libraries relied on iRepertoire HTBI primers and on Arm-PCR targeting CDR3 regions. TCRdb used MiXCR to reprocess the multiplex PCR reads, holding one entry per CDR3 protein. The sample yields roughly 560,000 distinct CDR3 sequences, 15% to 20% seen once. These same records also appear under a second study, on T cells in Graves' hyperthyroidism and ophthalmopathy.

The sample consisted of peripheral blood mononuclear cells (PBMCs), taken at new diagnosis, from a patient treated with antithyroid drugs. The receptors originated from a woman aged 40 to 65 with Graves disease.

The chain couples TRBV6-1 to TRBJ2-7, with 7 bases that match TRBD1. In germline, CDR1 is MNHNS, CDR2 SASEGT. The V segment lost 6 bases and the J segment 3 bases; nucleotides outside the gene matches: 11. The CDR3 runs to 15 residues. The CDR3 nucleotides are TGTGCCAGCAGGGATCAGGGGGTTTCCGACTACGAGCAGTACTTC. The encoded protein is CASRDQGVSDYEQYF.

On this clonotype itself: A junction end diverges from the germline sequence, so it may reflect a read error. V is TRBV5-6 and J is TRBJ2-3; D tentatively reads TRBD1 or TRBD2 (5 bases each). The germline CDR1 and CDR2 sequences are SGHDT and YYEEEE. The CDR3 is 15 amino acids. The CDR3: CASSLGEGNTDTRYF. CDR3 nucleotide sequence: TGTGCCAGCAGCTTGGGAGAGGGGAACACAGATACGCGGTATTTT.

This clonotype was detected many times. The CDR3 DNA sequence: TGTGCCAGCGGCTTGGTTCCCCCGGACGAGCAGTACTTC. It is translated as CASGLVPPDEQYF. J is TRBJ2-7 and V is TRBV2, with D uncertain. V was shortened by 8 bases and J by 5 bases, with 16 bases between the two germline ends. Germline V gene sequence: CDR1 SNHLY, CDR2 FYNNEI. CDR3 length: 13 residues.

The CDR3 reads CSARSGMRTDTQYF. The CDR3 DNA reads as TGCAGTGCCCGGAGCGGGATGAGGACAGATACGCAGTATTTT. The J gene is TRBJ2-3, the V gene TRBV20-1, with TRBD2 identical over 7 bases. Germline V CDR1 and CDR2: DFQATT, SNEGSKA (reference sequence). V lost 6 bases to trimming and J lost 3 bases; unmatched junction nucleotides: 9. This CDR3 comprises 14 residues.

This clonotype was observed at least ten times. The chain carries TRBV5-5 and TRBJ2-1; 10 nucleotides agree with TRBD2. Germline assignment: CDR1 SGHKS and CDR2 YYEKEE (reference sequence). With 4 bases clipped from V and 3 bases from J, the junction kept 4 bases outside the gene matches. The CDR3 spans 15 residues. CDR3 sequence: CASSASGGRYNEQFF. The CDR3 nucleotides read TGTGCCAGCAGCGCTAGCGGGGGCCGCTACAATGAGCAGTTCTTC.

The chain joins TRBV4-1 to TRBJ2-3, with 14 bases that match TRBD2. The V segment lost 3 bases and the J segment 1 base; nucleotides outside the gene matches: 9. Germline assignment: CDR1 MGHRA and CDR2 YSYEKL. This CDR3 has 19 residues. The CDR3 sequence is CASSHVGTSGGRRTDTQYF. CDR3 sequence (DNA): TGCGCCAGCAGCCATGTCGGGACTAGCGGGGGCCGCCGCACAGATACGCAGTATTTT.

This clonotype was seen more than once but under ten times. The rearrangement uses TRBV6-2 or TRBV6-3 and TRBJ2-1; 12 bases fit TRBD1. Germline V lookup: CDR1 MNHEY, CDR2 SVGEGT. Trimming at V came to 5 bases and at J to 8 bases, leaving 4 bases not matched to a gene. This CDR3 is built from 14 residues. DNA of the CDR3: TGTGCCAGCAGTGTTGGGACAGGGGGCGATGAGCAGTTCTTC. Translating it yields CASSVGTGGDEQFF.

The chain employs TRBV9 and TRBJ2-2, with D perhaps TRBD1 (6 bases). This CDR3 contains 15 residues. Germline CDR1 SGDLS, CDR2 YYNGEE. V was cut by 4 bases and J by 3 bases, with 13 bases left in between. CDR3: CASSSRDTYTGELFF. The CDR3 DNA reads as TGTGCCAGCAGCTCCCGGGACACTTACACCGGGGAGCTGTTTTTT.

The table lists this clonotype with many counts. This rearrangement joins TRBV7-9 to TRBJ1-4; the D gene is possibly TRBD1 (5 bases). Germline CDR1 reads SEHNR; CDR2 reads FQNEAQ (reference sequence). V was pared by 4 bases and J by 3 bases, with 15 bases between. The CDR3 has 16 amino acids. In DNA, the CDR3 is TGTGCCAGCAGCTCCCGCCCCGGGACCCCTAATGAAAAACTGTTTTTT. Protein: CASSSRPGTPNEKLFF.

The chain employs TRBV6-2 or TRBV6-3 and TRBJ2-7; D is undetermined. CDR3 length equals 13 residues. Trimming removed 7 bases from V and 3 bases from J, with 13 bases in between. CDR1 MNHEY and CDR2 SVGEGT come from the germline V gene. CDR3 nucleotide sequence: TGTGCCAGCAAAAAAGGCCCCTTCTACGAGCAGTACTTC. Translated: CASKKGPFYEQYF.

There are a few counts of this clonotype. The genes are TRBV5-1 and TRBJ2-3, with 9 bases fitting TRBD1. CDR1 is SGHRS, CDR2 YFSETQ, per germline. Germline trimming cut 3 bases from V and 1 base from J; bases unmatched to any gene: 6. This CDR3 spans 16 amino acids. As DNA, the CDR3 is TGCGCCAGCAGCTCCAAAACAGGGGGCGGCACAGATACGCAGTATTTT. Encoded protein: CASSSKTGGGTDTQYF.

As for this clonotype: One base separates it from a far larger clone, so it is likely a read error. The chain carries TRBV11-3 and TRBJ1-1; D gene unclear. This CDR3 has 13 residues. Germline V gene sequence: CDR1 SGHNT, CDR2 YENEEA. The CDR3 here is CASSLAMNTGAFF. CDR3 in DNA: TGTGCCAGCAGCTTAGCAATGAACACTGGAGCTTTCTTT.

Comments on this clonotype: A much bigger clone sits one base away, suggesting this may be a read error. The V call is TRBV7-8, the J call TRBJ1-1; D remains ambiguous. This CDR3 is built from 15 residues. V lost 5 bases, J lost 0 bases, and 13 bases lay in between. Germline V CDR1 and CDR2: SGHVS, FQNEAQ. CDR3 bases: TGTGCCAGCAGCGTGCGACTTACAATGAACACTGAAGCTTTCTTT. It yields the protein CASSVRLTMNTEAFF.

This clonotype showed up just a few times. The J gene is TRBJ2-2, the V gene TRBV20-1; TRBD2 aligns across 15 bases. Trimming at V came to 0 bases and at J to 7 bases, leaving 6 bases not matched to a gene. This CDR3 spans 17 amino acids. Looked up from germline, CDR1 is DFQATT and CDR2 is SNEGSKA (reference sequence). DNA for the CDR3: TGCAGTGCTAGAGACCGGACTAGCGGGGGGGCCGTCGGGGAGCTGTTTTTT. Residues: CSARDRTSGGAVGELFF.